This T cell receptor beta chain was sequenced during a study of shared clonotypes between healthy human individuals. Study results and limitations: Only blood underwent sampling, and tissue repertoires likely differ.

Assay: immunoSEQ multiplex PCR; the TCRdb copy retains only in-frame clones and omits some. The table lists around 100,000 clones, approximately 70% of them singletons, with roughly 25% in the top ten. Of note for this clone: Its antigen is unidentified.

In germline, CDR1 is SEHNR, CDR2 FQNEAQ (reference sequence). The CDR3 contains 15 residues. With V trimmed by 8 bases and J by 0 bases, 8 bases remained unmatched. The chain recombines TRBV7-9 with TRBJ2-3; TRBD2 aligns across 7 bases. Sequencing used memory CD8+ T cells sorted from blood. Noted subset: CD45RO+ cells pooled with CCR7-negative TemRA cells. This TCR derives from a woman in her twenties or thirties in good health. DNA for the CDR3: TGTGCCAGCCTCCGAGCGGGGATAAGCACAGATACGCAGTATTTT. Its translation: CASLRAGISTDTQYF. Full variable domain (rest looked up from reference TRBV7-9 and TRBJ2-3): DTGVSQNPRHKITKRGQNVTFRCDPISEHNRLYWYRQTLGQGPEFLTYFQNEAQLEKSRLLSDRFSAERPKGSFSTLEIQRTEQGDSAMYLCASLRAGISTDTQYFGPGTRLTVL.